Listed below are T cell receptor beta chains from one sample, sequenced in a study of OX40 agonist ivuxolimab in advanced cancers. The protocol was immunoSEQ multiplex PCR, while the TCRdb copy is restricted to in-frame clones and leaves out a portion. The sample consists of tens of thousands of clones, 77% of them appearing once. The sequencing here drew on CD4+ or CD8+ T cells sorted from blood, taken in a trial of the OX40 agonist ivuxolimab. All receptors derive from an adult with an advanced solid tumor such as melanoma, head and neck, liver or kidney cancer. Both conserved end residues are part of each CDR3. The order of the fields is D gene, J gene, clone size, V gene, CDR3 DNA, CDR3 protein. A D gene is named only where the DNA matches it firmly. Clone sizes are given selectively: once, few, many, or a class where the clone is expanded.

>TRBD1|TRBJ2-7|NA|TRBV4-1
TGCGCCAGCACCCCAGGGGGCAGGGAGGTTGAGGAGCAGTACTTC
CASTPGGREVEEQYF
>NA|TRBJ1-1|NA|TRBV5-4
TGTGCCAGCAGCTTGGCCAAGCTTGCCAGGGCGAACACTGAAGCTTTCTTT
CASSLAKLARANTEAFF
>NA|TRBJ1-2|NA|TRBV6-1
TGTGCCACTCTGGGAGGGGGAAACTATGGCTACACCTTC
CATLGGGNYGYTF
>NA|TRBJ1-5|few|TRBV19
TGTGCCAGTAGTACCGGGTCAGGCGGCAATCAGCCCCAGCATTTT
CASSTGSGGNQPQHF
>TRBD1|TRBJ2-1|NA|TRBV19
TGTGCCAGTAGTAGTACAGGGGGCAGTGAGCAGTTCTTC
CASSSTGGSEQFF
>NA|TRBJ2-1|NA|TRBV6-5
TGTGCCAGCAGCTCGTCCCGATACGAGCAGTTCTTC
CASSSSRYEQFF
>NA|TRBJ2-7|once|TRBV6-6
TGTGCCAGCCGAAAAGGGGGGACTCCCTACGAGCAGTACTTC
CASRKGGTPYEQYF
>TRBD1|TRBJ1-2|NA|TRBV27
TGTGCCAGCAGGGACAGGGGTGGAGAAAAAGGCTACACCTTC
CASRDRGGEKGYTF
>NA|TRBJ2-1|NA|TRBV5-1
TGCGCCAGCAGCTTGAGAATCGGGCCTAGGAATGAGCAGTTCTTC
CASSLRIGPRNEQFF
>NA|TRBJ2-1|NA|TRBV6-5
TGTGCCAGCAGTGCCACCGGCCAATGGTTCTTC
CASSATGQWFF
>TRBD2|TRBJ2-7|NA|TRBV28
TGTGCCAGCAAGCCGGGACTAGCGGGTTCCTACGAGCAGTACTTC
CASKPGLAGSYEQYF
>NA|TRBJ2-1|NA|TRBV7-8
TGTGCCAGCAGCTTAAGGGGCAGGATATCCTACAATGAGCAGTTCTTC
CASSLRGRISYNEQFF
>TRBD1|TRBJ1-4|NA|TRBV2
TGTGCCAGCAGGGGGACAGGGGGGAATGAAAAACTGTTTTTT
CASRGTGGNEKLFF
>TRBD2|TRBJ2-3|few|TRBV11-3
TGTGCCAGCAGCCCCGGACTAGCGGCTACAGATACGCAGTATTTT
CASSPGLAATDTQYF
>NA|TRBJ1-2|NA|TRBV11-1
TGTGCCAGCAGCTTAGACATACAGAACTATGGCTACACCTTC
CASSLDIQNYGYTF
>NA|TRBJ1-5|NA|TRBV11-2
TGTGCCAGCAGCCCCCGACAGGCCCTCTTCGACCAGCATTTT
CASSPRQALFDQHF
>NA|TRBJ1-4|NA|TRBV7-2
TGTGCCAGCACTGACTCTCTAGATGAAAAACTGTTTTTT
CASTDSLDEKLFF
>TRBD2|TRBJ2-7|NA|TRBV18
TGTGCCAGCTCACCACGGCCCTGGGCTAGCGGGAGTCTGTACGAGCAGTACTTC
CASSPRPWASGSLYEQYF
>TRBD2|TRBJ2-1|few|TRBV19
TGTGCCAGTAGTACGGGGAACGTGGGAGCGGGGAATGAGCAGTTCTTC
CASSTGNVGAGNEQFF
>TRBD1|TRBJ2-7|NA|TRBV18
TGTGCCAGCTCAACCTACCCCCTACGACAGGGGACTGCCTACGAGCAGTACTTC
CASSTYPLRQGTAYEQYF
>NA|TRBJ1-1|NA|TRBV6-1
TGTGCCAGCAGTGAATCTCCAGGGAGGTACACTGAAGCTTTCTTT
CASSESPGRYTEAFF
>NA|TRBJ1-2|NA|TRBV28
TGTGCCAGCTCCGAGAGAGGACATTTAATCCCCACCTTC
CASSERGHLIPTF
>NA|TRBJ2-7|NA|TRBV5-6
TGTGCCAGCAGCTCACTGCTGGGACCTTCCTACGAGCAGTACTTC
CASSSLLGPSYEQYF
>TRBD1|TRBJ1-1|NA|TRBV12-5
TGTGCTAGTGGGCATACAGGGGGGACGGCTTTCTTT
CASGHTGGTAFF
>NA|TRBJ1-1|NA|TRBV6-6
TGTGCCAGCAGCAAGCACGACACTGAAGCTTTCTTT
CASSKHDTEAFF
>TRBD1|TRBJ1-1|NA|TRBV5-1
TGCGCCAGCAGCGAGAGGCAGGGGGCTGAAGCTTTCTTT
CASSERQGAEAFF
>NA|TRBJ1-2|once|TRBV7-9
TGTGCCAGCAGCTTAGAGGGGATGGGAGCCTATGGCTACACCTTC
CASSLEGMGAYGYTF
>TRBD2|TRBJ2-1|NA|TRBV7-2
TGTGCCAGCGACTGGGGACTAGCGGGGGGATTGAATGAGCAGTTCTTC
CASDWGLAGGLNEQFF
>TRBD2|TRBJ2-1|NA|TRBV6-4
TGTGCCAGCAGGAACAGACTAGCGGGAGTATACAATGAGCAGTTCTTC
CASRNRLAGVYNEQFF
>NA|TRBJ2-3|NA|TRBV4-2
TGTGCCAGCAGCCAAGTCGAACCATTGGGGACAGATACGCAGTATTTT
CASSQVEPLGTDTQYF
>TRBD1|TRBJ2-2|NA|TRBV10-1
TGCGCCAGCCGGGAGGGGACAGGGGACACCGGGGAGCTGTTTTTT
CASREGTGDTGELFF